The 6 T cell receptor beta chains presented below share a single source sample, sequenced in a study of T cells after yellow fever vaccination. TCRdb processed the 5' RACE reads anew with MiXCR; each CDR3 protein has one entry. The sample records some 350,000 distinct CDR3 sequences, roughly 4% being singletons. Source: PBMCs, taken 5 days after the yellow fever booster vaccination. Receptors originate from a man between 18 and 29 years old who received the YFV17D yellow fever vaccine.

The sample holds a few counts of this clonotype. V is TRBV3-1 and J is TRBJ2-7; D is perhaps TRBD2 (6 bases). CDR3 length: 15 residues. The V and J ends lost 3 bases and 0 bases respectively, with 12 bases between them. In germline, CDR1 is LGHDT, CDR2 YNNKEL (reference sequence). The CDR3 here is CASSQHGGVSYEQYF. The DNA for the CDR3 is TGTGCCAGCAGCCAGCACGGCGGGGTCTCCTACGAGCAGTACTTC.

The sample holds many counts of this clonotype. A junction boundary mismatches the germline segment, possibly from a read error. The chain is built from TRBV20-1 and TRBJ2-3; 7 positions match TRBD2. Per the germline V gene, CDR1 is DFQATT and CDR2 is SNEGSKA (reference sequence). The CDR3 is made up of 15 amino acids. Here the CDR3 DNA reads TGCAGTGGTAGAGGCCTCGGGGGGAATAAAGATACGCAGTATTTT. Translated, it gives CSGRGLGGNKDTQYF.

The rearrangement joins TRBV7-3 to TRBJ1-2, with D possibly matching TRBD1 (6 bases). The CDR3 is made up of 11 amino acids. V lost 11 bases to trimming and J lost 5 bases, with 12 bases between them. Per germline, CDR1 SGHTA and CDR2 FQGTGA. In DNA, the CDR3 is TGTGCCGAGGGGGGACTTTATGGCTACACCTTC. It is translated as CAEGGLYGYTF. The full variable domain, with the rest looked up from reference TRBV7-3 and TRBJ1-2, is GAGVSQTPSNKVTEKGKYVELRCDPISGHTALYWYRQSLGQGPEFLIYFQGTGAADDSGLPNDRFFAVRPEGSVSTLKIQRTERGDSAVYLCAEGGLYGYTFGSGTRLTVV.

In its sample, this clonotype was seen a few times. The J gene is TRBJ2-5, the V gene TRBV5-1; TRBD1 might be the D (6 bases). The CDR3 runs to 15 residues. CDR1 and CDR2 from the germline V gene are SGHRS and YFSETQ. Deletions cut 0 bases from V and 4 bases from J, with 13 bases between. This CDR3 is CASSLGQGIGETQYF. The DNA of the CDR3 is TGCGCCAGCAGCTTGGGTCAGGGGATAGGAGAGACCCAGTACTTC.

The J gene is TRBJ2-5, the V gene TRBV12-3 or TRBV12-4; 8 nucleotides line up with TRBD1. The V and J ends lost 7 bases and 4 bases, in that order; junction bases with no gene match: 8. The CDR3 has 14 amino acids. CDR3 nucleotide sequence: TGTGCCAGCATCAGACAGGGGCTTACAGAGACCCAGTACTTC. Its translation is CASIRQGLTETQYF.

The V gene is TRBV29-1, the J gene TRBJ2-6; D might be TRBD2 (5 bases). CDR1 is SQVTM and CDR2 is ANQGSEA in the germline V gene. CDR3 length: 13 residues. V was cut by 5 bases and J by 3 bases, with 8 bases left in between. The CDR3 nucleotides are TGCAGCGTTACGGGGAATGGGGCCAACGTCCTGACTTTC. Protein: CSVTGNGANVLTF.